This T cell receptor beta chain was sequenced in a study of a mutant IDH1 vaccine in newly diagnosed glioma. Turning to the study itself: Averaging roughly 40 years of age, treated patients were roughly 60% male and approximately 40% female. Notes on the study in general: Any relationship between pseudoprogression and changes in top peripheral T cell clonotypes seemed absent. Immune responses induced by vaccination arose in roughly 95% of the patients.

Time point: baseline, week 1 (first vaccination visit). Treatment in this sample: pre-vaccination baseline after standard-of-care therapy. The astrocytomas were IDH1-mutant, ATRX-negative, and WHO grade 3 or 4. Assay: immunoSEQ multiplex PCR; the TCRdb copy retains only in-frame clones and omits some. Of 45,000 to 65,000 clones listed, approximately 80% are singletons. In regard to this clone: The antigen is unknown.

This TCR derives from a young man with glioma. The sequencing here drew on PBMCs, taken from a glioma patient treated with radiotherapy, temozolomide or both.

The CDR3 spells CAWSVPVGTPNTEAFF. Written as DNA, the CDR3 is TGTGCCTGGAGTGTACCTGTAGGGACACCGAACACTGAAGCTTTCTTT. V gene TRBV30 combines with J gene TRBJ1-1; perhaps TRBD1 as D (6 bases). V was pared by 0 bases and J by 1 base, with 15 bases between. CDR1 is GTSNPN, CDR2 SVGIG, per germline (reference sequence). This CDR3 is built from 16 residues.